A single TCR beta chain is shown here with its context. The antigen it recognizes is unknown. No clone much larger than this one lies a single base away; base qualities are absent. The data were obtained in a study of blood T cell repertoires in COVID-19 (dated by TCRdb to between 2020 and 2021). For the wider study: The collaborator samples originated in the United States, Italy and Spain and spanned the acute and convalescent phases of COVID-19. The dataset comprised deeply sampled blood TCRbeta repertoires from subjects exposed to, actively infected with, or recovered from COVID-19. The sample metadata nearly always contained a de-identified subject ID, COVID-19 status, age in years and sex. The prospective study material was composed of cDNA or gDNA derived from T cells, B-cell-depleted T cells, or PBMCs. The repertoires were released in a freely available public database intended as a resource for research on the immune response to SARS-CoV-2. Samples were obtained from the ongoing ImmuneRACE study (first 160 participants) and from about 1,300 subjects provided by 6 global collaborators. Where available, HLA class I and class II types were taken from metadata supplied by the sample provider and were not determined by assay-based typing.

TCRbeta CDR3 regions were amplified from genomic DNA using the immunoSEQ Assay, a bias-controlled multiplex PCR. The original methods were these. Within the assay, amplification of reference gene primers was used to estimate how many nucleated cells each sample contained. To quantify the absolute abundance of each unique TCRbeta CDR3 rearrangement, sequence reads were collapsed and filtered. Productive Simpson clonality was computed per sample as the square root of Simpson's diversity index over productive rearrangements. The table comes from immuneACCESS by way of TCRdb, which keeps in-frame sequences with V and J called. Part of the clones is missing from these tables; in studies checked, under half for an unresolved V gene and the rest for unknown reasons. That table gives V, J and clone size, and the DNA gave D and trimming. The sample yields under 300,000 clones; nearly 90% were counted once. The ten most abundant clones make up about 4.6% of the sample.

The research as a whole found: The amount of clinical and demographic metadata varied by source and participant and was provided uncurated.

The junction carries 11 bases between V and J, which are trimmed by 3 bases and 9 bases respectively. The germline V gene yields SGHTS for CDR1 and YDEGEE for CDR2. The cysteine opens and the phenylalanine closes a CDR3 of 12 amino acids. Only the CDR3 DNA is retained, 36 bases long and in frame from the first base. Samples from volunteer blood donors who had recovered from COVID-19 were contributed by a second Seattle source. Each collaborating institution followed its own protocols to collect whole blood in K2EDTA tubes. For TCRbeta analysis, collaborator samples were shipped as frozen whole blood, as isolated PBMCs, or as DNA extracted from either sample type.

Source material: peripheral blood. The sequence derives from a woman in her 40s who had recovered from COVID-19. The V and J segments used are TRBV5-8 and TRBJ2-3; the D gene is perhaps TRBD2, on 5 matching bases. The CDR3 protein sequence reads: CASSSPRETQYF. The DNA sequence reads TGTGCCAGCAGCTCCCCACGGGAAACGCAGTATTTT.